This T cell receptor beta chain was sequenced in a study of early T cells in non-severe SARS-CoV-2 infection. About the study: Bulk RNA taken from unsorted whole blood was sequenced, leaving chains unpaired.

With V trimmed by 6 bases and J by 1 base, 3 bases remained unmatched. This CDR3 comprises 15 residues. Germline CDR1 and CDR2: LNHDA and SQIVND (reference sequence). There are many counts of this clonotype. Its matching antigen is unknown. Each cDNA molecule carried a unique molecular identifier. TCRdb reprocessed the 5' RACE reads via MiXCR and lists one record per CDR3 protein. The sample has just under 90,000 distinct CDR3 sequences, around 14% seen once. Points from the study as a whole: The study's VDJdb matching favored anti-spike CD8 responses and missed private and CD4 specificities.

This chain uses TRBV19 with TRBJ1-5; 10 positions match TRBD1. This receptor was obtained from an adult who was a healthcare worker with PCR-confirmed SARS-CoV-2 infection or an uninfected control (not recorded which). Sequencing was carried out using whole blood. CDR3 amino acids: CASSMGQGSNQPQHF. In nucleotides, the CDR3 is TGTGCCAGTAGCATGGGACAGGGGAGCAATCAGCCCCAGCATTTT.